The 17 T cell receptor beta chains reported below all come from one sample, sequenced in a study of shared clonotypes between healthy human individuals (dated by TCRdb to 2018 to 2021). Receptors were amplified or captured by the immunoSEQ multiplex PCR assay. TCRdb took this table from immuneACCESS and kept in-frame rearrangements with V and J called. Such tables lack part of the clones; where checked against another copy, unresolved V genes explain under half of the gap, and the rest is unexplained. The sample contains about 520,000 clones, about 96% of them found a single time. The top ten clones comprise about 0.067% of the sample. The sample taken for sequencing was naive CD4+ T cells sorted from blood. Per the publication, the cell subset or site label means: CD45RA+ positively selected. Every receptor here comes from a woman aged 25 to 39 in good health.

The chain uses TRBV2 and TRBJ2-7; the D gene is possibly TRBD1 (6 bases). Germline V gene sequence: CDR1 SNHLY, CDR2 FYNNEI. Trimming shortened V by 2 bases and J by 3 bases, and 17 bases separated the two germline ends. CDR3 size: 16 residues. The CDR3 nucleotides read TGTGCCAGCAGTGAACAGGCGCAGGGGTGGGACTACGAGCAGTACTTC. It yields the protein CASSEQAQGWDYEQYF.

The chain combines TRBV11-2 with TRBJ2-7; possibly TRBD2 for D (5 bases). Germline lookup yields CDR1 SGHAT and CDR2 FQNNGV. CDR3 length equals 15 residues. V was clipped by 0 bases and J by 3 bases, with 12 bases between them. The CDR3 here is CASSLDIGELYEQYF. The CDR3 DNA reads as TGTGCCAGCAGCTTAGATATTGGGGAGCTCTACGAGCAGTACTTC.

CDR3 residues: CASSPQAGQGGEQYF. CDR3 in DNA: TGCGCCAGCAGCCCCCAAGCGGGACAGGGGGGCGAGCAGTACTTC. This chain uses TRBV5-1 with TRBJ2-7; 11 nucleotides match TRBD1. Germline assignment: CDR1 SGHRS and CDR2 YFSETQ. The CDR3 totals 15 residues. V shed 4 bases, J shed 6 bases, and the junction held 9 bases outside the gene matches.

This clone was seen a single time. The rearrangement links TRBV4-1 to TRBJ2-3; 7 nucleotides align to TRBD2. This CDR3 comprises 16 residues. CDR1 is MGHRA, CDR2 YSYEKL, per germline. V shed 3 bases, J shed 4 bases, and the junction held 10 bases outside the gene matches. The CDR3: CASSHGAGRGPDTQYF. For the CDR3, the DNA is TGCGCCAGCAGCCATGGAGCGGGGAGAGGGCCAGATACGCAGTATTTT.

This clone was recorded once. The chain recombines TRBV27 with TRBJ1-5, with TRBD1 identical over 7 bases. CDR3 size: 16 residues. Germline lookup yields CDR1 MNHEY and CDR2 SMNVEV (reference sequence). Unmatched junction bases numbered 8, after V lost 5 bases and J lost 1 base. The CDR3 is CASSPANRGSNQPQHF. In DNA form, the CDR3 reads TGTGCCAGCAGTCCAGCAAACAGGGGAAGCAATCAGCCCCAGCATTTT.

This clone was counted once. CDR3 in amino acids: CASSLAGGYGNTIYF. CDR3 nucleotides: TGCGCCAGCAGCTTGGCCGGGGGGTACGGAAACACCATATATTTT. The rearrangement uses TRBV5-1 and TRBJ1-3, with D possibly matching TRBD1 (5 bases). Per germline, CDR1 SGHRS and CDR2 YFSETQ. The CDR3 runs 15 residues. The V and J ends lost 0 bases and 4 bases respectively, with 11 bases between them.

This clone was seen a single time. The chain joins TRBV5-4 to TRBJ2-4, with D possibly matching TRBD2 (6 bases). Germline CDR1 is SGHNT and CDR2 is YYREEE (reference sequence). The CDR3 covers 14 residues. Trimming shortened V by 4 bases and J by 7 bases, and 15 bases separated the two germline ends. CDR3 amino acids: CASSPGAGINIQYF. CDR3 coding DNA: TGTGCCAGCAGCCCCGGGGCGGGGATCAACATTCAGTACTTC.

This clone was found once. The chain is built from TRBV9 and TRBJ2-2, with 9 nucleotides matching TRBD2. The V gene's germline CDR1 is SGDLS and CDR2 YYNGEE. The CDR3 length is 16 residues. The trim removed 4 bases at V and 1 base at J, leaving 5 bases unmatched. The chain's CDR3 is CASSLSGGKNTGELFF. The DNA of the CDR3 is TGTGCCAGCAGCCTTAGCGGGGGTAAGAACACCGGGGAGCTGTTTTTT. The full variable domain, its missing parts supplied by reference TRBV9 and TRBJ2-2, is DSGVTQTPKHLITATGQRVTLRCSPRSGDLSVYWYQQSLDQGLQFLIQYYNGEERAKGNILERFSAQQFPDLHSELNLSSLELGDSALYFCASSLSGGKNTGELFFGEGSRLTVL.

The chain employs TRBV15 and TRBJ2-1; D call uncertain. V lost 3 bases to trimming and J lost 7 bases, with 22 bases between them. The germline gives CDR1 LNHNV, CDR2 YYDKDF (reference sequence). CDR3 length: 17 amino acids. The CDR3 reads CATSRSPAAIPWNEQFF. The DNA for the CDR3 is TGTGCCACCAGCAGGTCCCCTGCAGCTATCCCTTGGAATGAGCAGTTCTTC.

V usage is TRBV9 and J usage is TRBJ1-1; perhaps TRBD1 as D (6 bases). The CDR3 is 13 amino acids. Germline-derived CDR1 and CDR2 are SGDLS and YYNGEE. Trimming took off 4 bases at V and 1 base at J, with 8 bases between the two ends. Here the CDR3 reads CASSTTGNTEAFF. Here the CDR3 DNA reads TGTGCCAGCAGCACGACAGGGAACACTGAAGCTTTCTTT.

The J gene is TRBJ2-2, the V gene TRBV30; D unclear. This CDR3 is 17 amino acids long. The germline V and J ends were trimmed by 4 bases and 4 bases, with 22 bases remaining between them. Germline CDR1 is GTSNPN and CDR2 is SVGIG (reference sequence). The CDR3 DNA follows: TGTGCCTGGATGGTGGCCTGCCGACGGGTAATCACCGGGGAGCTGTTTTTT. Translating gives CAWMVACRRVITGELFF.

This clone came up once. J is TRBJ1-3 and V is TRBV9, with TRBD1 as a possible D gene (6 bases). Germline V gene lookup returns CDR1 SGDLS and CDR2 YYNGEE. The V and J ends lost 1 base and 0 bases respectively, with 8 bases between them. This CDR3 region has 15 residues. The DNA of the CDR3 is TGTGCCAGCAGCGTAAGGGGGGACTCTGGAAACACCATATATTTT. It yields the protein CASSVRGDSGNTIYF.

This rearrangement joins TRBV2 to TRBJ2-7; TRBD2 matches at 9 bases. The junction had 11 bases not matched to a gene; V was cut back by 6 bases and J by 5 bases. CDR3 length: 15 residues. In germline, CDR1 is SNHLY, CDR2 FYNNEI. CDR3 sequence reads: CASRPRGTSKHEQYF. The DNA of the CDR3 is TGTGCCAGCAGACCGCGGGGGACTAGCAAGCACGAGCAGTACTTC.

The rearrangement uses TRBV5-1 and TRBJ2-1; 13 bases align to TRBD2. The CDR3 loop spans 16 amino acids. Germline CDR1 and CDR2: SGHRS and YFSETQ. Trimming cost V 4 bases and J 3 bases; bases outside gene matches: 4. The CDR3 loop is CASSSGLAGVYNEQFF. CDR3 coding DNA: TGCGCCAGCAGCAGTGGACTAGCGGGAGTCTACAATGAGCAGTTCTTC.

The chain links TRBV29-1 to TRBJ2-4; D is possibly TRBD1 or TRBD2 (5 bases each). Germline CDR1 and CDR2: SQVTM and ANQGSEA. The CDR3 contains 15 residues. The germline V and J ends were trimmed by 4 bases and 0 bases, with 13 bases remaining between them. As DNA, the CDR3 is TGCAGCGTTGGAGGCTGGGGGTTAGCCAAAAACATTCAGTACTTC. Translation: CSVGGWGLAKNIQYF.

This clone was counted a single time. This sample also contains other DNA sequences that code for the same CDR3. The genes are TRBV28 and TRBJ1-2; D possibly corresponds to TRBD1 (5 bases). CDR1 MDHEN and CDR2 SYDVKM come from the germline V gene. V was shortened by 2 bases and J by 3 bases, with 10 bases between the two germline ends. The CDR3 length is 14 residues. In DNA, the CDR3 is TGTGCCAGCAGTTTACGAGGGGCAGACTATGGCTACACCTTC. This sequence encodes CASSLRGADYGYTF.

The chain joins TRBV2 to TRBJ1-4; the match to TRBD1 covers 9 bases. CDR3 length equals 16 residues. CDR1 is SNHLY, CDR2 FYNNEI, per germline. V lost 10 bases and J lost 2; bases outside the gene matches: 11. The CDR3 DNA is TGTGCCACTCTTCGGGGACAGGGTAGTACTAATGAAAAACTGTTTTTT. Its translation: CATLRGQGSTNEKLFF.